These 8 T cell receptor beta chains were sequenced from one sample in a study of blood T cell repertoires in COVID-19. Clones were read by immunoSEQ multiplex PCR, and TCRdb kept only the in-frame ones, dropping some. The sample lists around 430,000 clones, approximately 88% occurring once. Sequenced sample: peripheral blood. These receptors were taken from a woman between 45 and 60 years old with COVID-19, enrolled during active disease.

CDR3: CAWSTQIQETQYF. Written as DNA, the CDR3 is TGTGCCTGGAGTACCCAGATACAAGAGACCCAGTACTTC. The chain links TRBV30 to TRBJ2-5; no definite D call. The CDR3 length is 13 residues. Germline CDR1 GTSNPN, CDR2 SVGIG (reference sequence). Between the trimmed V and J ends, which lost 2 bases and 2 bases, there was a span of 9 bases.

As concerns this clone: Other DNA sequences in this sample translate to the same CDR3. The chain joins TRBV20-1 to TRBJ1-1; D unclear. The V gene's germline CDR1 is DFQATT and CDR2 SNEGSKA (reference sequence). The V and J ends lost 6 bases and 1 base respectively, with 6 bases between them. This CDR3 contains 11 residues. The CDR3 DNA follows: TGCAGTGCCGGGAGGAACACTGAAGCTTTCTTT. Amino acid sequence: CSAGRNTEAFF.

This chain connects TRBV14 to TRBJ1-1; weak D call: TRBD1 (5 bases). There are 17 residues in the CDR3. The germline V gene has CDR1 SGHDN and CDR2 FVKESK. V lost 0 bases to trimming and J lost 0 bases, with 14 bases between them. The CDR3 nucleotides read TGTGCCAGCAGCCAAGATTTTTATAGACAGCTGAACACTGAAGCTTTCTTT. Translation gives CASSQDFYRQLNTEAFF.

CDR3 residues: CASSLGGLRNQPQHF. CDR3 in DNA: TGTGCCAGCAGTTTAGGGGGGTTAAGGAATCAGCCCCAGCATTTT. The chain has TRBV27 and TRBJ1-5, with D maybe TRBD1 (5 bases). V shed 2 bases and J shed 4 bases, with 12 bases lying between them. This CDR3 region has 15 residues. CDR1 is MNHEY and CDR2 is SMNVEV in the germline V gene (reference sequence).

This sequence joins TRBV7-8 and TRBJ1-3, with TRBD1 matching 7 bases. CDR1 and CDR2 from the germline V gene are SGHVS and FQNEAQ. The CDR3 length is 18 residues. V trimming: 5 bases; J trimming: 7 bases; junction bases outside the gene matches: 20. In DNA form, the CDR3 reads TGTGCCAGCAGCCTAAGACAGGGTGCCCCGACCCAGACCAACACCATATATTTT. Its translation: CASSLRQGAPTQTNTIYF.

This rearrangement joins TRBV7-6 to TRBJ2-6, with 8 bases that match TRBD1. The CDR3 has 17 amino acids. The germline V gene has CDR1 SGHVS and CDR2 FNYEAQ. V dropped 5 bases and J dropped 0; count of bases not matched to a gene: 6. CDR3: CASSRDRSSSGANVLTF. Written as DNA, the CDR3 is TGTGCCAGCAGCCGGGACAGGTCAAGCTCTGGGGCCAACGTCCTGACTTTC.

This chain uses TRBV10-3 with TRBJ1-2, with TRBD1 as a possible D gene (5 bases). The CDR3 contains 14 residues. Looked up from germline, CDR1 is ENHRY and CDR2 is SYGVKD. V was clipped by 0 bases and J by 6 bases, with 11 bases between them. CDR3 region: CAISESGGGDGYTF. Written as DNA, the CDR3 is TGTGCCATCAGTGAGTCGGGGGGAGGGGATGGCTACACCTTC.

The V and J genes are TRBV27 and TRBJ1-5; D call uncertain. V was shortened by 6 bases and J by 6 bases, with 12 bases between the two germline ends. The length of the CDR3 is 13 residues. Germline CDR1 reads MNHEY; CDR2 reads SMNVEV (reference sequence). CDR3 region: CASRNGVAQPQHF. The CDR3 coding sequence is TGTGCCAGCAGGAACGGGGTGGCTCAGCCCCAGCATTTT.